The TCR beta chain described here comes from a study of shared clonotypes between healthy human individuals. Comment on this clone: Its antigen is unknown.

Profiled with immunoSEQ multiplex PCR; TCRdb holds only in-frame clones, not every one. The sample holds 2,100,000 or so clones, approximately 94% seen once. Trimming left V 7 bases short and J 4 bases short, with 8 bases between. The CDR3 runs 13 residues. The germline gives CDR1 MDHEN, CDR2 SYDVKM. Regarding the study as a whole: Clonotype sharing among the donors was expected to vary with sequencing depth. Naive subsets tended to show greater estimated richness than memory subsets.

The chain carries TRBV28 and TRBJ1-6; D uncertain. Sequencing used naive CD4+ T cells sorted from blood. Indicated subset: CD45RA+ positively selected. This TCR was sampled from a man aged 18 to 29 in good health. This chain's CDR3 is CASTQAYNSPLHF. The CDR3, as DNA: TGTGCCAGCACTCAGGCTTATAATTCACCCCTCCACTTT.